The subject of this entry is one TCR beta chain. What it binds is unknown. Trimming stripped 7 bases from V and 5 bases from J, with 14 bases between. The CDR3 has 13 amino acids. Germline V gene data show CDR1 as PRHDT and CDR2 as FYEKMQ (reference sequence). The PCR used 60 Vbeta and 13 Jbeta primers. Clones were sequenced by immunoSEQ multiplex PCR, and TCRdb holds only the in-frame ones, with some missing. The table includes 150,000 to 250,000 clones, around 86% detected once. The sample comes from a study of cytomegalovirus exposure and HLA in healthy donors. General study findings and limits: Among TCR beta chains, those listed as cytomegalovirus-associated numbered around 160. Under in vitro conditions, three CMV-associated chains were confirmed as specific for CMV antigens. One cluster of highly shared sequence variants probably arose as a sequencing artifact.

This chain uses TRBV13 with TRBJ2-5; D is unclear. The sequence derives from a woman aged 45-60 years in good health and CMV-seropositive. The specimen sequenced was PBMCs. The CDR3 DNA reads TGTGCCAGCAACTCGTTTCCCCATGAGACCCAGTACTTC. The encoded protein is CASNSFPHETQYF.